This T cell receptor beta chain was sequenced for a study of cytomegalovirus exposure and HLA in healthy donors. Overall study context: The 120 or so validation repertoires were produced on the same platform as the 670 or so repertoires of the first cohort. This was reported in a later analysis. Study-level points and caveats: There were around 160 TCR beta chains listed as cytomegalovirus-associated. According to a later analysis, TCR clusters from the first cohort tended to co-occur in the 120 or so validation repertoires.

Remarks on this clone: The target antigen is unknown.

Data came from immunoSEQ multiplex PCR; TCRdb stores just in-frame clones and leaves some out. The table includes more than 95,000 clones, approximately 86% detected once. Germline V gene sequence: CDR1 MNHEY, CDR2 SVGAGI. V gave up 4 bases and J gave up 5 bases, with 11 bases separating them. CDR3 size: 13 residues. The donors were part of the validation cohort of 95 to 150 subjects. That cohort was separate from the first cohort, which comprised several hundred subjects. Sequenced: PBMCs. This clonotype was obtained from a woman younger than 35 in good health and CMV-seropositive. The gene calls are TRBV6-5 and TRBJ1-1; tentative D call: TRBD1 (5 bases). As DNA, the CDR3 is TGTGCCAGCAGTTGGCAGGGAGGGACTGAAGCTTTCTTT. This encodes CASSWQGGTEAFF.